This T cell receptor (beta chain) was sequenced in a study of blood T cell repertoires in COVID-19. The length of the CDR3 is 12 residues. V was trimmed by 5 bases and J by 8 bases, leaving 10 bases between them. Sequencing was performed with immunoSEQ multiplex PCR; in TCRdb, only in-frame clones are kept and a portion is missing. Altogether approximately 200,000 clones are present, over 80% being singletons, with the ten largest covering 0.95% to 1.5%. V and J are TRBV12-3 or TRBV12-4 and TRBJ2-4; possibly TRBD2 for D (5 bases). Sequenced: PBMCs or T cells enriched from blood (not recorded which). This clonotype was obtained from a man aged 25 to 40 who had recovered from COVID-19. The CDR3, as DNA: TGTGCCAGCAGTCGGGGTTTCCACATTCAGTACTTC. Protein: CASSRGFHIQYF.